This T cell receptor (beta chain) comes out of a study of blood T cell repertoires in COVID-19. For the study at large: Samples representing acute and convalescent COVID-19 were sourced from the United States, Italy and Spain. PBMCs, B-cell-depleted T cells, or T cells provided the cDNA or gDNA that made up the material.

The CDR3 length is 12 residues. Germline V gives CDR1 SGHTA, CDR2 FQGNSA. The V and J ends lost 6 bases and 3 bases respectively, with 9 bases between them. The authors' processing: Reference gene primers were amplified, and this amplification served to estimate nucleated cell counts. Generated by immunoSEQ multiplex PCR, the TCRdb table keeps only in-frame clones and is missing some. Clone size and the V and J calls come from that table; the DNA yielded D and trimming. The sample yields about 150,000 clones, 80% to 90% seen once. Sequencing input: peripheral blood. This chain joins TRBV7-2 and TRBJ2-7; tentative D call: TRBD1 (5 bases). The sequence derives from a woman aged 50 to 60 with active or convalescent COVID-19. CDR3 sequence: CASSLRVYEQYF. In DNA, the CDR3 is TGTGCCAGCAGTCTCAGGGTCTACGAGCAGTACTTC.